The 30 T cell receptor beta chains presented below share a single source sample, sequenced in a study of cytotoxic CD8 clonotypes in ibrutinib-treated CLL. Sequencing used immunoSEQ multiplex PCR; TCRdb keeps in-frame clones, though not all of them. The data contain 160,000 or so clones, approximately 80% of them singletons. This specimen was PBMCs, taken after 12 months of ibrutinib treatment. The receptors were sampled from a human donor with chronic lymphocytic leukemia.

The chain has TRBV7-2 and TRBJ2-3, with D possibly matching TRBD2 (6 bases). Germline V gene sequence: CDR1 SGHTA, CDR2 FQGNSA. V was cut by 1 base and J by 5 bases, with 16 bases left in between. The CDR3 contains 16 residues. The CDR3 loop is CASSLVTGREVDTQYF. The CDR3 nucleotides read TGTGCCAGCAGCTTAGTAACCGGGAGAGAAGTAGATACGCAGTATTTT.

This clone was counted only a few times. The CDR3: CASRRTGDHQPQHF. The CDR3 DNA follows: TGTGCCAGCAGACGGACAGGGGACCATCAGCCCCAGCATTTT. The chain couples TRBV25-1 to TRBJ1-5; TRBD1 matches at 9 bases. The CDR3 consists of 14 residues. With V trimmed by 6 bases and J by 5 bases, 5 bases remained unmatched. CDR1 and CDR2 from the germline V gene are MGHDK and SYGVNS.

This clone was seen only a few times. The J gene is TRBJ2-1, the V gene TRBV21-1; the D call in the table, TRBD2, was not verified against the DNA. TRBV21-1 is tagged as a pseudogene. This CDR3 region has 15 residues. The CDR3 region has the DNA TGTGCCAGCATCCCCCCGGACTACGACTACAATGAGCAGTTCTTC. Amino acids: CASIPPDYDYNEQFF.

This clone has a handful of counts. V is TRBV30 and J is TRBJ2-7, with 10 bases that match TRBD1. Germline values: CDR1 GTSNPN, CDR2 SVGIG (reference sequence). The J segment lost 3 bases and the V segment lost 3 bases, leaving 8 bases of the junction unmatched. CDR3 length: 15 amino acids. The CDR3: CAWSLTGGTYYEQYF. CDR3 in DNA: TGTGCCTGGAGCTTGACAGGGGGCACATACTACGAGCAGTACTTC.

The V gene is TRBV19, the J gene TRBJ2-1, with D perhaps TRBD2 (5 bases). The CDR3 is 14 residues long. In germline, CDR1 is LNHDA, CDR2 SQIVND (reference sequence). The V end lost 7 bases, the J end lost 4 bases, and 14 bases lay between the germline ends. CDR3 sequence reads: CASTNIGDYNEQFF. The CDR3 region has the DNA TGTGCCAGTACCAATATCGGGGATTACAATGAGCAGTTCTTC.

The chain recombines TRBV11-2 with TRBJ2-2; D perhaps matches TRBD2 (5 bases). The V and J ends lost 4 bases and 5 bases respectively, with 11 bases between them. Germline V gene sequence: CDR1 SGHAT, CDR2 FQNNGV. This CDR3 has 14 amino acids. This CDR3 reads CASSSKRVTGELFF. CDR3 bases: TGTGCCAGCAGCTCGAAGAGGGTGACCGGGGAGCTGTTTTTT.

This clone was detected once. The chain couples TRBV6-5 to TRBJ2-3, with D unclear. Trimming removed 2 bases from V and 1 base from J, with 7 bases in between. The germline gives CDR1 MNHEY, CDR2 SVGAGI. This CDR3 is built from 14 residues. This CDR3 is CASSYIGGTDTQYF. CDR3 sequence (DNA): TGTGCCAGCAGTTACATTGGCGGCACAGATACGCAGTATTTT.

This rearrangement joins TRBV28 to TRBJ2-7, with D possibly matching TRBD1 (9 bases). This CDR3 is built from 16 residues. The germline gives CDR1 MDHEN, CDR2 SYDVKM. V was shortened by 4 bases and J by 6 bases, with 22 bases between the two germline ends. The CDR3 sequence: CASSSPGGGQGLEQYF. CDR3 in DNA: TGTGCCAGCAGTTCCCCGGGGGGGGGACAGGGCCTCGAGCAGTACTTC.

The gene calls are TRBV19 and TRBJ1-2; no firm D call. Germline V gene lookup returns CDR1 LNHDA and CDR2 SQIVND (reference sequence). With 7 bases removed from V and 4 bases from J, the gap between germline ends came to 16 bases. The CDR3 is 14 residues long. The CDR3 region is CASTPEGGGYGYTF. CDR3 nucleotides: TGTGCCAGTACGCCGGAAGGAGGTGGCTATGGCTACACCTTC. The entire variable domain, with the rest obtained from reference TRBV19 and TRBJ1-2, is as follows: DGGITQSPKYLFRKEGQNVTLSCEQNLNHDAMYWYRQDPGQGLRLIYYSQIVNDFQKGDIAEGYSVSREKKESFPLTVTSAQKNPTAFYLCASTPEGGGYGYTFGSGTRLTVV.

The chain uses TRBV18 and TRBJ2-7; perhaps D is TRBD1 or TRBD2 (5 bases each). The germline gives CDR1 KGHSH, CDR2 LQKENI. The CDR3 loop spans 14 amino acids. The ends were cut back, 2 bases at V and 0 bases at J, with 8 bases in the middle. The CDR3 region is CASSPTGTSYEQYF. CDR3 nucleotides: TGTGCCAGCTCACCAACCGGGACCTCCTACGAGCAGTACTTC.

The V and J genes are TRBV5-6 and TRBJ2-7; 7 bases map to TRBD1. Per the germline V gene, CDR1 is SGHDT and CDR2 is YYEEEE. Trimming cost V 4 bases and J 1 base; bases outside gene matches: 8. The CDR3 loop spans 15 amino acids. CDR3 coding DNA: TGTGCCAGCAGCCACAGGGGAAGAAGGTCCTACGAGCAGTACTTC. This encodes CASSHRGRRSYEQYF.

This clone was counted at least ten times. The chain combines TRBV6-1 with TRBJ1-5; 7 nucleotides match TRBD1. This CDR3 comprises 15 residues. CDR1 is MNHNS, CDR2 SASEGT, per germline. The V segment lost 8 bases and the J segment 5 bases; nucleotides outside the gene matches: 12. The CDR3 coding sequence is TGTGCCAGCGGGGACAGCCCTGACCCTTATCAGCCCCAGCATTTT. It codes for CASGDSPDPYQPQHF.

The CDR3 DNA reads TGTGCCAGCAGCAAGGGAAGGAGGGGCGGGGAGCTGTTTTTT. It yields the protein CASSKGRRGGELFF. The gene calls are TRBV7-6 and TRBJ2-2; D perhaps matches TRBD2 (6 bases). The CDR3 has 14 amino acids. V was pared by 5 bases and J by 7 bases, with 14 bases between. CDR1 is SGHVS and CDR2 is FNYEAQ in the germline V gene.

This clone appeared once. The V gene is TRBV25-1, the J gene TRBJ2-3; D gene unclear. The CDR3 has 13 residues. V lost 5 bases and J 7 bases, leaving 13 bases between the germline ends. Germline V gene lookup returns CDR1 MGHDK and CDR2 SYGVNS. CDR3 region: CASSPLNGYTQYF. CDR3 sequence (DNA): TGTGCCAGCAGTCCCTTGAATGGATATACGCAGTATTTT.

This clone was seen once. CDR3 bases: TGTGCCAGCAGTCAGACAGGGTCTGGGGCCAACGTCCTGACTTTC. It is translated as CASSQTGSGANVLTF. This chain joins TRBV28 and TRBJ2-6; the match to TRBD1 covers 7 bases. The J segment lost 1 base and the V segment lost 5 bases, leaving 2 bases of the junction unmatched. Germline V CDR1 and CDR2: MDHEN, SYDVKM. CDR3 size: 15 residues.

V gene TRBV5-1 combines with J gene TRBJ2-7; the D is unclear. Germline V gene sequence: CDR1 SGHRS, CDR2 YFSETQ. V lost 0 bases and J 9 bases, leaving 7 bases between the germline ends. This CDR3 contains 11 residues. The CDR3: CASSLDGGQYF. The CDR3 region has the DNA TGCGCCAGCAGCTTGGATGGTGGGCAGTACTTC.

The rearrangement links TRBV7-3 to TRBJ1-1; D is possibly TRBD1 (6 bases). This CDR3 spans 18 amino acids. V dropped 4 bases and J dropped 3 bases, with 24 bases sitting between them. Germline loops: CDR1 SGHTA, CDR2 FQGTGA. In nucleotides, the CDR3 is TGTGCCAGCAGCTCAGTAGATCCCGTGACAGGTGTGGACACTGAAGCTTTCTTT. This sequence encodes CASSSVDPVTGVDTEAFF.

The chain links TRBV5-8 to TRBJ2-2, with 8 bases lining up with TRBD1. Trimming at V came to 6 bases and at J to 0 bases, leaving 4 bases not matched to a gene. The germline gives CDR1 SGHTS, CDR2 YDEGEE. The CDR3 extends over 15 amino acids. The CDR3 coding sequence is TGTGCCAGCACCGCGGGACAGGCGAACACCGGGGAGCTGTTTTTT. This encodes CASTAGQANTGELFF.

The chain uses TRBV19 and TRBJ2-3, with D tentatively TRBD1 or TRBD2 (5 bases each). The CDR3 runs 16 residues. The V gene lost 5 bases and the J gene lost 8 bases, with 23 bases spanning the gap. CDR1 is LNHDA, CDR2 SQIVND, per germline (reference sequence). The CDR3 DNA reads TGTGCCAGTAGTCCCGATACAGAGGGGCTCGGACGTACGCAGTATTTT. Translation gives CASSPDTEGLGRTQYF.

The gene calls are TRBV28 and TRBJ1-3, with TRBD1 matching 7 bases. CDR1 MDHEN and CDR2 SYDVKM come from the germline V gene. V lost 4 bases, J lost 1 base, and 10 bases stayed unmatched. This CDR3 is 17 amino acids long. The CDR3, as DNA: TGTGCCAGCAGTTCCGTGACAGGGAGGTTTTCTGGAAACACCATATATTTT. This sequence encodes CASSSVTGRFSGNTIYF.

This rearrangement joins TRBV5-5 to TRBJ1-1; no firm D call. CDR1 and CDR2 from the germline V gene are SGHKS and YYEKEE (reference sequence). Trimming took 7 bases from V and 0 from J, leaving 7 bases between them. The CDR3 runs 12 residues. In nucleotides, the CDR3 is TGTGCCAGCGGACCGATGAACACTGAAGCTTTCTTT. Protein product: CASGPMNTEAFF.

This chain links TRBV27 with TRBJ2-7; D is unclear. Trimming stripped 7 bases from V and 2 bases from J, with 9 bases between. Germline V gene lookup returns CDR1 MNHEY and CDR2 SMNVEV (reference sequence). This CDR3 is built from 12 residues. Here the CDR3 reads CASIVPTYEQYF. CDR3 nucleotide sequence: TGTGCCAGCATCGTACCAACCTACGAGCAGTACTTC.

The J gene is TRBJ2-5, the V gene TRBV21-1; TRBD1, the table's D call, lacks a check against the DNA. TRBV21-1 is classified as a pseudogene. The CDR3 is 15 amino acids. In nucleotides, the CDR3 is TGTGCCAGCAGCAGCCACCGGGACAGGGAAGAGACCCAGTACTTC. Translation: CASSSHRDREETQYF.

This clone was found a few times. The rearrangement joins TRBV7-2 to TRBJ1-2; TRBD1 might be the D (6 bases). V was clipped by 0 bases and J by 3 bases, with 11 bases between them. This CDR3 contains 15 residues. Germline assignment: CDR1 SGHTA and CDR2 FQGNSA. CDR3: CASSLAKGGYYGYTF. DNA of the CDR3: TGTGCCAGCAGCTTAGCGAAGGGGGGCTACTATGGCTACACCTTC.

This chain links TRBV29-1 with TRBJ2-2; 7 nucleotides align to TRBD1. This CDR3 spans 14 amino acids. Losses at the gene ends were 6 bases for V and 1 base for J; bases not matched to a gene: 5. Germline values: CDR1 SQVTM, CDR2 ANQGSEA. CDR3 DNA sequence: TGCAGCGTCGCCGGGACAGTGAACACCGGGGAGCTGTTTTTT. Its translation: CSVAGTVNTGELFF.

In DNA form, the CDR3 reads TGTGCCAGCAGCCGAGGACAGGGGATTGGGGAGACCCAGTACTTC. It yields the protein CASSRGQGIGETQYF. J is TRBJ2-5 and V is TRBV7-2, with TRBD1 matching 9 bases. V lost 5 bases, J lost 5 bases, and 9 bases stayed unmatched. CDR1 and CDR2 from the germline V gene are SGHTA and FQGNSA. The CDR3 has 15 residues.

This chain uses TRBV6-1 with TRBJ2-3, with 9 bases matching TRBD2. Germline CDR1 and CDR2: MNHNS and SASEGT. V dropped 8 bases and J dropped 1; count of bases not matched to a gene: 1. The CDR3 has 13 amino acids. The CDR3 spells CASWTSGTDTQYF. CDR3 nucleotides: TGTGCCAGCTGGACTAGCGGCACAGATACGCAGTATTTT.

The chain employs TRBV7-2 and TRBJ1-2, with a possible D match to TRBD1 (6 bases). Deletions cut 5 bases from V and 4 bases from J, with 8 bases between. CDR1 SGHTA and CDR2 FQGNSA come from the germline V gene. This CDR3 contains 12 residues. CDR3 sequence (DNA): TGTGCCAGCAGCCCGGACAGCTATGGCTACACCTTC. Translation: CASSPDSYGYTF. The variable domain in full, with the rest retrieved from reference TRBV7-2 and TRBJ1-2, is GAGVSQSPSNKVTEKGKDVELRCDPISGHTALYWYRQSLGQGLEFLIYFQGNSAPDKSGLPSDRFSAERTGGSVSTLTIQRTQQEDSAVYLCASSPDSYGYTFGSGTRLTVV.

The chain carries TRBV7-9 and TRBJ2-7, with TRBD2 as a possible D gene (6 bases). Trimming took off 5 bases at V and 2 bases at J, with 25 bases between the two ends. Germline V gene sequence: CDR1 SEHNR, CDR2 FQNEAQ (reference sequence). This CDR3 is built from 18 residues. CDR3 residues: CASSPPLGEAGTPYEQYF. DNA for the CDR3: TGTGCCAGCAGCCCTCCCCTAGGTGAAGCGGGCACCCCCTACGAGCAGTACTTC. The full variable domain, its missing parts supplied by reference TRBV7-9 and TRBJ2-7, is DTGVSQNPRHKITKRGQNVTFRCDPISEHNRLYWYRQTLGQGPEFLTYFQNEAQLEKSRLLSDRFSAERPKGSFSTLEIQRTEQGDSAMYLCASSPPLGEAGTPYEQYFGPGTRLTVT.

The chain recombines TRBV7-8 with TRBJ2-7; 7 nucleotides match TRBD1. From germline, CDR1 is SGHVS and CDR2 FQNEAQ. This CDR3 has 14 amino acids. The V segment lost 1 base and the J segment 1 base; nucleotides outside the gene matches: 1. CDR3 residues: CASSLDRGSYEQYF. Here the CDR3 DNA reads TGTGCCAGCAGCTTAGACAGGGGTTCCTACGAGCAGTACTTC.